This T cell receptor (beta chain) was sequenced for a study of T cells in Graves' hyperthyroidism and ophthalmopathy. RNA transcripts provided the source from which TCR beta CDR3 regions were amplified. Carried out on the TCR CDR3, a first-round RT-PCR used the HTBI primer set. TCRdb analysed the multiplex PCR reads with MiXCR anew, one entry per CDR3 protein. This table has under 400,000 distinct CDR3 sequences, about 14% appearing once. Many counts were recorded for this clonotype. V dropped 5 bases and J dropped 6; count of bases not matched to a gene: 8. CDR3 length: 16 amino acids. Aged 18 to 65, the patients had hyperthyroidism that was newly diagnosed and had lasted under 2 months.

The rearrangement joins TRBV12-3 or TRBV12-4 to TRBJ2-1; 12 nucleotides line up with TRBD2. Sequencing used blood. This clonotype originated in a woman aged 55-70 years with Graves' hyperthyroidism. CDR3 amino acids: CASSVRLAGVGNEQFF. DNA of the CDR3: TGTGCCAGCAGTGTCCGACTAGCGGGAGTAGGCAATGAGCAGTTCTTC.